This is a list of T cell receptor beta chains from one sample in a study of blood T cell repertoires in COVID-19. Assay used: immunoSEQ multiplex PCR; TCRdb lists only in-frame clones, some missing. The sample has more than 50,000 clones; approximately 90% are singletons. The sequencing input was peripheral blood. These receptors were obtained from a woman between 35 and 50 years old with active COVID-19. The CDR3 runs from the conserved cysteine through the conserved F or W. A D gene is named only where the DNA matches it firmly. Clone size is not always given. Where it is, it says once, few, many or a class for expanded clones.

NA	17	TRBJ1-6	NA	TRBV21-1	TGTGCCAGCAGCCCTAGTCCCCTGGCAGGGGGTAATTCACCCCTCCACTTT	CASSPSPLAGGNSPLHF
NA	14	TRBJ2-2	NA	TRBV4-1	TGCGCCAGCAGCCGGCCAAGGAACACCGGGGAGCTGTTTTTT	CASSRPRNTGELFF
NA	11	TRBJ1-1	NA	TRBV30	TGTGCCTGGGGGGCGAACACTGAAGCTTTCTTT	CAWGANTEAFF
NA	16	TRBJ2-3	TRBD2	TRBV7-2	TGTGCCAGCAGTTGGACTAGCGGACCTCTCAGGGATACGCAGTATTTT	CASSWTSGPLRDTQYF
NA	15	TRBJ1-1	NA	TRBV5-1	TGCGCCAGCAGCTTTAGCAGGGGACAGAACACTGAAGCTTTCTTT	CASSFSRGQNTEAFF
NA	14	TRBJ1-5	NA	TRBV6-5	TGTGCCAGCAGTCCCCCCCTAGGCAATCAGCCCCAGCATTTT	CASSPPLGNQPQHF
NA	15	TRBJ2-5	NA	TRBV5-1	TGCGCCAGCAGCCCGAGACTAGGGAAGGATGAGACCCAGTACTTC	CASSPRLGKDETQYF
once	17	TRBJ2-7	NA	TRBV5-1	TGCGCCAGCAGCTTGGATGTTTGGGGCCAGGGTGGTTACGAGCAGTACTTC	CASSLDVWGQGGYEQYF
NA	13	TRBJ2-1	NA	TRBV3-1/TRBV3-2	TGTGCCAGCAGCTTACAGGCGCAGGGTGAGCAGTTCTTC	CASSLQAQGEQFF
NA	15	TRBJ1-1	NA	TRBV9	TGTGCCAGCAGCCCACAGACAGGACCGGACACTGAAGCTTTCTTT	CASSPQTGPDTEAFF
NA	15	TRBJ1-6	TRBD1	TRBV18	TGTGCCAGCTCCGGCGGAACAGGGGATCATTCACCCCTCCACTTT	CASSGGTGDHSPLHF
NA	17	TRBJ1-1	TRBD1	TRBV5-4	TGTGCCAGCAGCCGGTCCATCGGAGACAGGGTGGGCACTGAAGCTTTCTTT	CASSRSIGDRVGTEAFF
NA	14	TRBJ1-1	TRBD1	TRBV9	TGTGCCAGCAGACCAAGGACAGGGAACACTGAAGCTTTCTTT	CASRPRTGNTEAFF
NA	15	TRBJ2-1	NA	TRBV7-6	TGTGCCAGCAGCTTAAGGGGGGGAATGGTGAATGAGCAGTTCTTC	CASSLRGGMVNEQFF
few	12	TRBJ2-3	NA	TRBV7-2	TGTGCCAGCAGCTTAGACAGGGATACGCAGTATTTT	CASSLDRDTQYF
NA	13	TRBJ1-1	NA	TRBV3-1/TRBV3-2	TGTGCCAGCAGCCGAACAGACGGAGGGAGAGCTTTCTTT	CASSRTDGGRAFF
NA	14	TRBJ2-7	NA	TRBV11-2	TGTGCCAGCAGCTTATCCCATTCCACCTACGAGCAGTACTTC	CASSLSHSTYEQYF
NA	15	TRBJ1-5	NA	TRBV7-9	TGTGCCAGCAGCTTCGGGGGGGGGCGAAATCAGCCCCAGCATTTT	CASSFGGGRNQPQHF
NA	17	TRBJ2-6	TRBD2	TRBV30	TGTGCCTGGAGTGGGTCGGGGGGGCCATCTGGGGCCAACGTCCTGACTTTC	CAWSGSGGPSGANVLTF
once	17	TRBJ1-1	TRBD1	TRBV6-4	TGTGCCAGCAGTATAGCCGGGACAGGCTATATGAACACTGAAGCTTTCTTT	CASSIAGTGYMNTEAFF
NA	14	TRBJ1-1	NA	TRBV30	TGTGCCTGGAAACAACAGGGTATGAACACTGAAGCTTTCTTT	CAWKQQGMNTEAFF
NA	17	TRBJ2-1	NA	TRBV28	TGTGCCAGCAGTTCACCGTCTCAGGGTTCCTCCTACAATGAGCAGTTCTTC	CASSSPSQGSSYNEQFF
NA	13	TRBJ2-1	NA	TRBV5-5	TGTGCCAGCAGCTTGGGGTACGGTAATGAGCAGTTCTTC	CASSLGYGNEQFF
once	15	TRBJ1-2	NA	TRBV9	TGTGCCAGCAGCGTAGGCCAGGGCCCTAACTATGGCTACACCTTC	CASSVGQGPNYGYTF
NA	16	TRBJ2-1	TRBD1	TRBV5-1	TGCGCCAGCAGGCTGGCTTGGGACAGGGTTTTTGATGAGCAGTTCTTC	CASRLAWDRVFDEQFF
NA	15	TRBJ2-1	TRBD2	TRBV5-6	TGTGCCAGCAGCTTACTAGCGGGGGATTGGGGTGAGCAGTTCTTC	CASSLLAGDWGEQFF
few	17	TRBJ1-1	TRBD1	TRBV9	TGTGCCAGCAGCCCCCTGTCGACAGGGGCGCTGAACACTGAAGCTTTCTTT	CASSPLSTGALNTEAFF
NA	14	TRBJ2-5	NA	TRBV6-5	TGTGCCAGCAGTTACTCGACTTCACAAGAGACCCAGTACTTC	CASSYSTSQETQYF
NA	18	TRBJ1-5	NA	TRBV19	TGTGCCAGTAAGCGAGCTTGGGAGGGGGACGGTCGCAATCAGCCCCAGCATTTT	CASKRAWEGDGRNQPQHF
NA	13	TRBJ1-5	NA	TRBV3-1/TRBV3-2	TGTGCCAGCAGCCAGGCGGACAATCAGCCCCAGCATTTT	CASSQADNQPQHF
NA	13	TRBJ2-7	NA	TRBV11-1	TGTGCCAGCAGCCCCGGACAGCCCTACGAGCAGTACTTC	CASSPGQPYEQYF
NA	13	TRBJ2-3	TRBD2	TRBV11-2	TGTGCCAGCAGCGGACTAGCGGGTTATACGCAGTATTTT	CASSGLAGYTQYF
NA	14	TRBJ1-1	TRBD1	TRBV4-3	TGCGCCAGCAGCGCAGGGACAGCGAACACTGAAGCTTTCTTT	CASSAGTANTEAFF
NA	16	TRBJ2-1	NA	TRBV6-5	TGTGCCAGCAGTTACTCAAGGGATTTGCGGGCTAATGAGCAGTTCTTC	CASSYSRDLRANEQFF
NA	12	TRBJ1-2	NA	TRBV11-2	TGTGCCAGCGCTAGTTCTAACTATGGCTACACCTTC	CASASSNYGYTF
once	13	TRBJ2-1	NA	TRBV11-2	TGTGCCAGCAGCTTAGTAGCAATCAATGAGCAGTTCTTC	CASSLVAINEQFF